This TCR beta chain was documented in a study of vaccination effects on CD4 cells after COVID-19 (dated by TCRdb to 2021 to 2024). For the study in its entirety: In the ViraFEST assay, PBMC were stimulated with viral peptide pools, and TCR sequencing was then used to find antigen-specific CD4+ T cell clonotypes based on their expansion. Samples were taken from three convalescent patients early (day +14) and late (day +241, +227, +161 respectively) after vaccination. Post-vaccine samples across the study were collected a median of 72 days after the second dose, with a range of 14 to 241. Over 1.5 million PBMC per well were cultured with approximately 10 ug/ml peptides in IMDM containing roughly 5% human AB serum, around 10 IU/ml IL-2 and gentamicin. The study compared SARS-CoV-2 spike-specific CD4+ TCR repertoires before and after mRNA vaccination in COVID-19 convalescent patients and infection-naive vaccine recipients. The Oncomine TCR Beta short-read assay on an Illumina iSeq 100 was used to sequence cultures from other donors in the study. A total of 10 COVID-19 convalescent patients and several SARS-CoV-2-naive healthy vaccine recipients were included in the full study. Broad study findings and their caveats: The study was limited by a small number of convalescent patients and lacked early post-infection timepoints. Clones induced by infection and clones induced by vaccination both contracted markedly at late timepoints after vaccination, which fits with T cell responses waning over time. In convalescent patients, the post-vaccine spike-reactive repertoire was composed mainly of new vaccine-induced clones that were largely distinct from infection-induced clones.

After roughly 11 days of culture, CD4+ T cells were isolated with the EasySep CD4+ T cell isolation kit. PCR-confirmed SARS-CoV-2 infection had occurred in convalescent patients between March and December 2020, before the Alpha, Beta and Delta variants emerged in the United States. Two doses of either the BNT162b2 or the mRNA-1273 mRNA SARS-CoV-2 vaccine were administered to participants. Half of the culture medium was replaced with fresh IL-2-containing medium on days 3 and 7. Unless otherwise noted, each peptide stimulation condition was cultured in triplicate wells. Using Ficoll-Paque Plus gradient centrifugation, PBMC were separated from whole blood and then either used fresh or cryopreserved at -140C. The QIAamp micro DNA kit was used to extract genomic DNA from the cultured CD4+ T cells. The method behind the library was the immunoSEQ multiplex PCR assay. DNA from the CD4+ T cells that had been cultured and isolated underwent TCR beta CDR3 sequencing. For the original study's pipeline: Non-productive TCR sequences were removed, reads were trimmed to the CDR3 region, and CDR3s of at least 7 amino acids were retained. The MANAFEST web app was used to identify antigen-specific clonotypes by comparing expansion in peptide wells with expansion in reference cultures. To count as positive, a clone had to show expansion at FDR<0.05 compared with the reference and with all other wells, an odds ratio above 5, and a frequency above 0.1% in two replicate wells. Cross-reactive clonotypes were defined as significantly expanded in SARS-CoV-2 spike wells and in at least one common cold coronavirus spike condition. CDR3 similarity was assessed by Levenshtein distance with the stringdist R package, and unrooted trees were built with ape in R 3.6.1. In TCRdb, the immuneACCESS table is reduced to in-frame sequences with V and J assigned. These tables do not hold every clone; where another copy was compared, an unresolved V gene accounts for under half, and the others remain unexplained. Clonal size and the V and J genes are those of that table, whereas D and trimming came from the DNA. For this sample the table gives fewer than 55,000 clones, of which less than 85% were detected only once. Of the sample, about 3.8% falls within the top ten clones.

Trimming costs V 2 bases and J 3 bases, and their ends lie 8 bases apart. The CDR3 spans 13 residues, from the cysteine through the phenylalanine. Here the CDR3 DNA is all that survives: 39 bases in frame from base 1. Per the germline V gene (reference sequence), LGHDT is the CDR1 and YNNKEL is the CDR2. Remarks on this clone: The target of this receptor is not known. No quality values exist for individual bases; no much larger clone is one base distant.

The chain uses TRBV3-1 (or the pseudogene TRBV3-2) and TRBJ2-7, with the D gene not confidently named. The material sequenced was CD4+ T cells from PBMCs cultured without peptide, taken after COVID-19 vaccination. The source of this sequence is a human donor who had a prior SARS-CoV-2 infection. The CDR3 protein: CASSQLHNYEQYF. The sequence in DNA is TGTGCCAGCAGCCAACTGCATAACTACGAGCAGTACTTC.